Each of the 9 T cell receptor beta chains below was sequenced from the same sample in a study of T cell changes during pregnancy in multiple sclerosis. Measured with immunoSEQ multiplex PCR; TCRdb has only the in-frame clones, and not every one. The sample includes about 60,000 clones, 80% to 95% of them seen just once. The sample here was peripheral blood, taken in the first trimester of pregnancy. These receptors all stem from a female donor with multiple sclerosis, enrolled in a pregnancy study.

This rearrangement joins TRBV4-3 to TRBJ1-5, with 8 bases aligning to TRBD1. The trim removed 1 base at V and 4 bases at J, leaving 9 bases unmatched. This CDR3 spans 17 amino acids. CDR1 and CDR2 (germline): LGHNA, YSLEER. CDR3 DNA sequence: TGCGCCAGCAGCCAAGGACCCGGGACAGGATTTAATCAGCCCCAGCATTTT. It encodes CASSQGPGTGFNQPQHF.

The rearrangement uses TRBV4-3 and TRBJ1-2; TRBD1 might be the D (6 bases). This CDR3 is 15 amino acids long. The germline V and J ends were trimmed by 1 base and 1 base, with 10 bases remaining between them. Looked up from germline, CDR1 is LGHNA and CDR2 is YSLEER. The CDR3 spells CASSQVGQFNYGYTF. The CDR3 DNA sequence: TGCGCCAGCAGCCAAGTGGGACAATTTAACTATGGCTACACCTTC.

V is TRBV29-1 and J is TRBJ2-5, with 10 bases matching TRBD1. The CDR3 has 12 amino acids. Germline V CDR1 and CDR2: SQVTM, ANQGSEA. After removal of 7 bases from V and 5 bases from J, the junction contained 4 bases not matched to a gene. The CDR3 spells CSATGGWETQYF. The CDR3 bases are TGCAGCGCGACAGGGGGCTGGGAGACCCAGTACTTC.

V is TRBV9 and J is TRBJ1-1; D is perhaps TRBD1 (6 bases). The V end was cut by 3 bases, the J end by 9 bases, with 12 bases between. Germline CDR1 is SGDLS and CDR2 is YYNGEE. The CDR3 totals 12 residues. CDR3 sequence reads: CASSAETGQAFF. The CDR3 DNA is TGTGCCAGCAGCGCCGAGACAGGACAAGCTTTCTTT. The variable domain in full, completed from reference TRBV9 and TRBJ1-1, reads DSGVTQTPKHLITATGQRVTLRCSPRSGDLSVYWYQQSLDQGLQFLIQYYNGEERAKGNILERFSAQQFPDLHSELNLSSLELGDSALYFCASSAETGQAFFGQGTRLTVV.

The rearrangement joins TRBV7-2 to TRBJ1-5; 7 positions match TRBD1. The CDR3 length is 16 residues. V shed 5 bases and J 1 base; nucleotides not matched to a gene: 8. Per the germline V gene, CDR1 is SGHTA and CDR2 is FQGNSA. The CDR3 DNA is TGTGCCAGCAGCCCACAGACAGGGTGGAGCAATCAGCCCCAGCATTTT. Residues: CASSPQTGWSNQPQHF.

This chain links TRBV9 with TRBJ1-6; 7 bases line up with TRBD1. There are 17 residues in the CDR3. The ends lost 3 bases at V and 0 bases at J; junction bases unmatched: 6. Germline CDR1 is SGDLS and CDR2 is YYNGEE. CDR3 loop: CASSALTGSSYNSPLHF. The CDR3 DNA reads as TGTGCCAGCAGCGCCCTGACAGGGAGCTCCTATAATTCACCCCTCCACTTT. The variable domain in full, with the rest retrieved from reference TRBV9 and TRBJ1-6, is DSGVTQTPKHLITATGQRVTLRCSPRSGDLSVYWYQQSLDQGLQFLIQYYNGEERAKGNILERFSAQQFPDLHSELNLSSLELGDSALYFCASSALTGSSYNSPLHFGNGTRLTVT.

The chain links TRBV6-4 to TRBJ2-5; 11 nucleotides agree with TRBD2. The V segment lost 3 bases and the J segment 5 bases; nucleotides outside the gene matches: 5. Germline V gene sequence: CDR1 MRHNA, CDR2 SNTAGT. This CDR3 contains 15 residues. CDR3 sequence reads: CASSEVAGGQETQYF. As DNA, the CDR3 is TGTGCCAGCAGTGAAGTAGCGGGGGGGCAGGAGACCCAGTACTTC.

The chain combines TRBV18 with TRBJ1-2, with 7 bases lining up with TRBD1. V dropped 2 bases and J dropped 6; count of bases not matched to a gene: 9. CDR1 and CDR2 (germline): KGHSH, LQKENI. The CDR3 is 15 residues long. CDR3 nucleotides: TGTGCCAGCTCACCAAAGACAGGGAAAAACGATGGCTACACCTTC. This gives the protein CASSPKTGKNDGYTF. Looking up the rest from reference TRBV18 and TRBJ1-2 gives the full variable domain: NAGVMQNPRHLVRRRGQEARLRCSPMKGHSHVYWYRQLPEEGLKFMVYLQKENIIDESGMPKERFSAEFPKEGPSILRIQQVVRGDSAAYFCASSPKTGKNDGYTFGSGTRLTVV.

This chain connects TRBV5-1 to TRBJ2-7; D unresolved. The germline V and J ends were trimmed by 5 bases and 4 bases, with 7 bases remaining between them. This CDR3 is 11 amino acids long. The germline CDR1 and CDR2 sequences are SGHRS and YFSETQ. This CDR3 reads CASRGLYEQYF. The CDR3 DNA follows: TGCGCCAGCAGGGGCCTTTACGAGCAGTACTTC.